This TCR beta chain was observed in a study of cytomegalovirus exposure and HLA in healthy donors. This clone showed up just a few times. The antigen remains unidentified. Study outcomes and limitations: Equally common other TCR beta chains were less clonally expanded than HLA-associated ones, a later analysis found. Productive rates of about 87% or about 30% were seen for most TCR beta V segments in an earlier analysis.

The PCR ran on 60 Vbeta and 13 Jbeta primers. Authors' analysis steps: Later analysis identified 80 million to 90 million unique TCR beta chains, roughly 11 million shared. Clones were sequenced by immunoSEQ multiplex PCR, and TCRdb holds only the in-frame ones, with some missing. The DNA gave D and trimming, while V, J and clone size come from that table. The sample lists fewer than 200,000 clones; 65% to 70% were seen once. The clonotype comes from a woman aged 18-29 years in good health and CMV-seropositive. The specimen sequenced was PBMCs.

CDR3 nucleotide sequence: TGTGCCAGCAGTGCAGGGGGCTTATACGAGCAGTACTTC. Translation: CASSAGGLYEQYF. V is TRBV27 and J is TRBJ2-7; TRBD1 matches 8 bases. CDR3 size: 13 residues. Germline values: CDR1 MNHEY, CDR2 SMNVEV (reference sequence). After removal of 5 bases from V and 4 bases from J, the junction contained 4 bases not matched to a gene.